What follows are 21 T cell receptor beta chains derived from one specimen sequenced in a study of blood T cell repertoires in COVID-19. Sequencing was performed with immunoSEQ multiplex PCR; in TCRdb, only in-frame clones are kept and a portion is missing. This table has 100,000 to 150,000 clones, about 91% appearing once. The sequenced sample was peripheral blood. These receptors all come from a man between 45 and 60 years old with acute or convalescent COVID-19.

The rearrangement uses TRBV12-2 and TRBJ1-6; the D call of TRBD1 is as the table states it, not checked on the DNA. TRBV12-2 is annotated as a pseudogene. The CDR3 sequence is 16 residues long. CDR3: CASRLNPDSYNSPLHF. CDR3 nucleotide sequence: TGTGCAAGTCGCTTGAATCCGGACAGCTATAATTCACCCCTCCACTTT.

The J gene is TRBJ1-1, the V gene TRBV3-1 (or the pseudogene TRBV3-2), with TRBD1 matching over 9 bases. This CDR3 has 14 amino acids. V lost 2 bases and J lost 4; bases outside the gene matches: 2. CDR1 is LGHDT, CDR2 YNNKEL, per germline (reference sequence). The CDR3 region is CASSQLTGGTEAFF. The DNA for the CDR3 is TGTGCCAGCAGCCAATTGACAGGGGGCACTGAAGCTTTCTTT.

The chain links TRBV7-8 to TRBJ1-1, with 7 nucleotides matching TRBD1. After removal of 5 bases from V and 3 bases from J, the junction contained 3 bases not matched to a gene. Germline CDR1 and CDR2: SGHVS and FQNEAQ. The CDR3 sequence is 13 residues long. The CDR3, as DNA: TGTGCCAGCAGCGCGGACAGGTACACTGAAGCTTTCTTT. Amino acids: CASSADRYTEAFF.

The chain's CDR3 is CASSLEGSSGNTIYF. DNA for the CDR3: TGCGCCAGCAGCTTGGAAGGGAGCTCTGGAAACACCATATATTTT. The chain combines TRBV5-1 with TRBJ1-3; D gene unclear. Trimming stripped 0 bases from V and 0 bases from J, with 7 bases between. Germline-derived CDR1 and CDR2 are SGHRS and YFSETQ. The CDR3 length is 15 residues. The full variable domain, its missing parts supplied by reference TRBV5-1 and TRBJ1-3, is KAGVTQTPRYLIKTRGQQVTLSCSPISGHRSVSWYQQTPGQGLQFLFEYFSETQRNKGNFPGRFSGRQFSNSRSEMNVSTLELGDSALYLCASSLEGSSGNTIYFGEGSWLTVV.

V usage is TRBV25-1 and J usage is TRBJ2-1; TRBD2 agrees at 9 bases. The V gene end was trimmed by 7 bases and the J gene end by 0 bases; junction bases not matched to a gene: 10. Germline V gene data show CDR1 as MGHDK and CDR2 as SYGVNS. CDR3 size: 17 residues. The CDR3 DNA is TGTGCCAGCATGGAAGCGGGGGGCCGGAGCTCCTACAATGAGCAGTTCTTC. Protein product: CASMEAGGRSSYNEQFF.

The V gene is TRBV6-1, the J gene TRBJ1-3; the D is unclear. Germline CDR1 is MNHNS and CDR2 is SASEGT. Trimming left V 2 bases short and J 0 bases short, with 11 bases between. The CDR3 length is 16 residues. The CDR3 sequence is CASSEWGVSSGNTIYF. Written as DNA, the CDR3 is TGTGCCAGCAGTGAATGGGGAGTTTCCTCTGGAAACACCATATATTTT.

The V and J genes are TRBV7-9 and TRBJ1-1, with 7 positions matching TRBD1. Trimming took 5 bases from V and 4 from J; bases not matched to a gene: 7. The germline gives CDR1 SEHNR, CDR2 FQNEAQ (reference sequence). The CDR3 has 14 residues. The CDR3 reads CASSMTGIFTEAFF. In nucleotides, the CDR3 is TGTGCCAGCAGCATGACAGGGATTTTCACTGAAGCTTTCTTT.

This clone was seen a single time. This chain links TRBV19 with TRBJ1-2; maybe TRBD1 (6 bases). The CDR3 extends over 14 amino acids. V lost 9 bases to trimming and J lost 1 base, with 15 bases between them. Looked up from germline, CDR1 is LNHDA and CDR2 is SQIVND (reference sequence). DNA for the CDR3: TGTGCCAGCACCGACAGGCCTTATAACTATGGCTACACCTTC. It is translated as CASTDRPYNYGYTF.

V usage is TRBV28 and J usage is TRBJ1-2; perhaps TRBD1 as D (6 bases). The CDR3 extends over 12 amino acids. Germline V lookup: CDR1 MDHEN, CDR2 SYDVKM. The ends were cut back, 7 bases at V and 8 bases at J, with 14 bases in the middle. CDR3 DNA: TGTGCCAGCACCCTCAACAGGGTGGGCTACACCTTC. It specifies CASTLNRVGYTF.

This chain links TRBV6-6 with TRBJ1-5; D is possibly TRBD1 (6 bases). Germline V gives CDR1 MNHNY, CDR2 SVGAGI (reference sequence). The CDR3 loop spans 17 amino acids. The V gene lost 6 bases and the J gene lost 1 base, with 19 bases spanning the gap. The CDR3 bases are TGTGCCAGCAGCCGAGGGGAAGGGACAAGAAGCAATCAGCCCCAGCATTTT. This gives the protein CASSRGEGTRSNQPQHF.

The rearrangement joins TRBV14 to TRBJ2-4, with 7 bases that match TRBD1. Germline lookup yields CDR1 SGHDN and CDR2 FVKESK. CDR3 length equals 14 residues. Germline trimming cut 1 base from V and 4 bases from J; bases unmatched to any gene: 1. This chain's CDR3 is CASSQGTGKNIQYF. The CDR3 DNA follows: TGTGCCAGCAGCCAAGGGACAGGAAAAAACATTCAGTACTTC.

This rearrangement joins TRBV5-6 to TRBJ2-5; 7 bases align to TRBD1. Trimming cost V 4 bases and J 2 bases; bases outside gene matches: 2. CDR3 length: 13 amino acids. CDR1 SGHDT and CDR2 YYEEEE come from the germline V gene. The CDR3 is CASSRGQQETQYF. The CDR3 nucleotides are TGTGCCAGCAGCCGGGGACAGCAAGAGACCCAGTACTTC.

This clone appeared a single time. The rearrangement uses TRBV3-1 (or the pseudogene TRBV3-2) and TRBJ2-3; 8 bases match TRBD1. The ends lost 4 bases at V and 0 bases at J; junction bases unmatched: 3. CDR3 length: 15 amino acids. Germline V gene data show CDR1 as LGHDT and CDR2 as YNNKEL (reference sequence). The CDR3 DNA sequence: TGTGCCAGCAGCCTCTACAGGGGGAGCACAGATACGCAGTATTTT. The encoded protein is CASSLYRGSTDTQYF.

This chain links TRBV12-3 or TRBV12-4 with TRBJ2-7; no clear D. The V gene lost 5 bases and the J gene lost 6 bases, with 14 bases spanning the gap. The CDR3 covers 13 residues. CDR3 in DNA: TGTGCCAGCAGTGCCCCGTTAGTTGGCGAGCAGTACTTC. The encoded protein is CASSAPLVGEQYF.

The chain is built from TRBV11-2 and TRBJ1-2; D is perhaps TRBD1 (6 bases). Germline V CDR1 and CDR2: SGHAT, FQNNGV. The CDR3 covers 13 residues. Between the trimmed V and J ends, which lost 5 bases and 8 bases, there was a span of 15 bases. CDR3 in amino acids: CASSNMGARGYTF. The CDR3 DNA is TGTGCCAGCAGCAATATGGGGGCTCGGGGCTACACCTTC.

The rearrangement links TRBV6-5 to TRBJ1-6, with D perhaps TRBD1 (5 bases). The CDR3 is 13 amino acids. CDR1 and CDR2 (germline): MNHEY, SVGAGI. V lost 6 bases, J lost 7 bases, and 10 bases lay in between. DNA of the CDR3: TGTGCCAGCAGCGACAGTAACAATTCACCCCTCCACTTT. Translating gives CASSDSNNSPLHF.

The chain carries TRBV5-1 and TRBJ1-2; D possibly corresponds to TRBD1 (5 bases). This CDR3 has 14 amino acids. The V gene's germline CDR1 is SGHRS and CDR2 YFSETQ. V was pared by 0 bases and J by 4 bases, with 10 bases between. Written as DNA, the CDR3 is TGCGCCAGCAGCTTGGTGCAGGGCATCTATGGCTACACCTTC. It translates to CASSLVQGIYGYTF.

This rearrangement joins TRBV20-1 to TRBJ2-3; D is unresolved. CDR1 DFQATT and CDR2 SNEGSKA come from the germline V gene (reference sequence). Trimming took off 5 bases at V and 4 bases at J, with 7 bases between the two ends. The CDR3 loop spans 11 amino acids. The CDR3 region has the DNA TGCAGTGCTTCTTTGTCAGATACGCAGTATTTT. Its translation is CSASLSDTQYF.

This chain joins TRBV4-1 and TRBJ1-3; possible D gene TRBD1, 6 bases. This CDR3 has 17 residues. Germline CDR1 is MGHRA and CDR2 is YSYEKL. The germline V and J ends were trimmed by 0 bases and 0 bases, with 12 bases remaining between them. In DNA form, the CDR3 reads TGCGCCAGCAGCCAAGATTACAGGGCGCTCTCTGGAAACACCATATATTTT. As protein: CASSQDYRALSGNTIYF.

This clone occurred once. The CDR3 bases are TGCGCCAGCAGTCAGTGGGGGGGGACAGGCCATCCCTACGAGCAGTACTTC. Translation gives CASSQWGGTGHPYEQYF. This rearrangement joins TRBV23-1 to TRBJ2-7; weak D call: TRBD1 (8 bases). TRBV23-1 is known as an ORF, though its function is uncertain. The CDR3 spans 17 residues. The ends were cut back, 3 bases at V and 2 bases at J, with 20 bases in the middle.

The chain is built from TRBV18 and TRBJ2-7; a possible D gene is TRBD2 (5 bases). The CDR3 is made up of 17 amino acids. Germline assignment: CDR1 KGHSH and CDR2 LQKENI. V was shortened by 3 bases and J by 3 bases, with 21 bases between the two germline ends. The CDR3, as DNA: TGTGCCAGCTCACCTTCCCCGGGGTCCGCGAAAAACTACGAGCAGTACTTC. Protein product: CASSPSPGSAKNYEQYF.